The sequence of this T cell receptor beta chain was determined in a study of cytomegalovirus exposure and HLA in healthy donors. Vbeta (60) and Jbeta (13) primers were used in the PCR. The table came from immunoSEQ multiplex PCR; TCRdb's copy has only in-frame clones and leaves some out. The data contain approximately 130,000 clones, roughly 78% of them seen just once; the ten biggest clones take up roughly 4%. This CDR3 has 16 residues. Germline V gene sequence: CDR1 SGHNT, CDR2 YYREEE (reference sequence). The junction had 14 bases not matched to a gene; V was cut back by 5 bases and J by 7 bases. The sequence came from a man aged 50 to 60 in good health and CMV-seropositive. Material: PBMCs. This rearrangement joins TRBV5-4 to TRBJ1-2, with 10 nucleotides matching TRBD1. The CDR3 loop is CASSPGQGGALSGYTF. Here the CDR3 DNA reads TGTGCCAGCAGTCCTGGACAGGGGGGGGCCCTTTCTGGCTACACCTTC.